These 8 T cell receptor beta chains were all obtained from the same sample, sequenced in a study of blood T cell repertoires in COVID-19. Only in-frame clones appear in the TCRdb table, and some are missing; sequencing was by immunoSEQ multiplex PCR. The sample yields under 55,000 clones, 80% seen once. Sequencing was done on a sample of peripheral blood. The receptors derive from a man between 70 and 80 years old with acute or convalescent COVID-19.

V is TRBV4-2 and J is TRBJ1-2, with TRBD1 matching 11 bases. The CDR3 is 16 residues long. CDR1 is LGHNA and CDR2 is YNFKEQ in the germline V gene. The V segment lost 3 bases and the J segment 1 base; nucleotides outside the gene matches: 4. The CDR3 nucleotides read TGTGCCAGCAGCCAGATCGGGACAGGGGGTAACTATGGCTACACCTTC. Amino acids: CASSQIGTGGNYGYTF.

CDR3 nucleotides: TGTGCCAGCAGTCCGGGACAGGGTAATCAGCCCCAGCATTTT. This codes for CASSPGQGNQPQHF. This rearrangement joins TRBV27 to TRBJ1-5; TRBD1 matches 9 bases. Germline CDR1 reads MNHEY; CDR2 reads SMNVEV (reference sequence). This CDR3 contains 14 residues. V lost 5 bases and J lost 4; bases outside the gene matches: 3.

This rearrangement joins TRBV4-2 to TRBJ2-1, with 11 positions matching TRBD2. V was pared by 4 bases and J by 4 bases, with 6 bases of the junction left unmatched. The CDR3 spans 16 residues. Germline lookup yields CDR1 LGHNA and CDR2 YNFKEQ. The CDR3 bases are TGTGCCAGCAGCCTCACTATAGCGGGGGGGTACAATGAGCAGTTCTTC. Amino acids: CASSLTIAGGYNEQFF.

This clone was counted between two and nine times. This chain connects TRBV19 to TRBJ1-2; TRBD1 aligns across 9 bases. Losses at the gene ends were 3 bases for V and 7 bases for J; bases not matched to a gene: 3. Per germline, CDR1 LNHDA and CDR2 SQIVND (reference sequence). The length of the CDR3 is 13 residues. The CDR3 DNA sequence: TGTGCCAGTAGTATCGGACAGGGGTTTGGCTACACCTTC. This encodes CASSIGQGFGYTF. Filled out from reference TRBV19 and TRBJ1-2, the complete variable domain reads DGGITQSPKYLFRKEGQNVTLSCEQNLNHDAMYWYRQDPGQGLRLIYYSQIVNDFQKGDIAEGYSVSREKKESFPLTVTSAQKNPTAFYLCASSIGQGFGYTFGSGTRLTVV.

The chain is built from TRBV4-3 and TRBJ1-2, with TRBD1 matching 8 bases. The CDR3 covers 15 residues. The germline gives CDR1 LGHNA, CDR2 YSLEER. V trimming: 0 bases; J trimming: 7 bases; junction bases outside the gene matches: 7. CDR3 bases: TGCGCCAGCAGCCAAGATACCAGGGGGCAAGGTGGCTACACCTTC. It yields the protein CASSQDTRGQGGYTF.

The rearrangement links TRBV19 to TRBJ1-1; tentatively, D is TRBD1 (6 bases). The CDR3 sequence is 14 residues long. The ends were cut back, 9 bases at V and 4 bases at J, with 18 bases in the middle. Germline CDR1 reads LNHDA; CDR2 reads SQIVND (reference sequence). The CDR3 spells CASSPQGLSTEAFF. The CDR3 DNA reads as TGTGCCAGCTCCCCTCAGGGGTTGAGCACTGAAGCTTTCTTT.

This chain joins TRBV15 and TRBJ1-2, with no clear D. V was pared by 0 bases and J by 8 bases, with 13 bases between. Germline CDR1 reads LNHNV; CDR2 reads YYDKDF (reference sequence). This CDR3 is 14 amino acids long. The CDR3 DNA reads as TGTGCCACCAGCAGAGACCACGAGGTCCACGGCTACACCTTC. This codes for CATSRDHEVHGYTF.

The chain is built from TRBV5-4 and TRBJ2-7, with TRBD1 identical over 9 bases. Germline-derived CDR1 and CDR2 are SGHNT and YYREEE (reference sequence). The ends lost 0 bases at V and 2 bases at J; junction bases unmatched: 6. This CDR3 region has 16 residues. CDR3 protein: CASSLGGQGPPYEQYF. CDR3 DNA sequence: TGTGCCAGCAGCTTGGGGGGACAGGGACCCCCCTACGAGCAGTACTTC.